Below are 20 T cell receptor beta chains sequenced from a single sample in a study of type 1 regulatory T cells (dated by TCRdb to about 2021). These reads were obtained on an Illumina MiSeq. TCRdb ran its own pipeline on the public reads, namely fastp trimming at Q25 and MiXCR clone calling, and kept in-frame beta chains. Under each unique CDR3 protein, matching rows form one entry showing the most common genes and DNA. The sample table contains about 65,000 distinct CDR3 sequences; only one count was recorded for about 50% of them. About 2% of the sample is in the top ten clones. No antigen has been assigned to these receptors. Input material: cultured non-Tr1 T cells, either the whole culture or a sorted T cell fraction (not recorded which). This specimen's cell subset or site label, per the study, means: non-Tr1 population from the T-allo10 product. The receptors were sampled from a human donor in good health.

J is TRBJ1-6 and V is TRBV4-3, with D tentatively TRBD1 (6 bases). The germline CDR1 and CDR2 sequences are LGHNA and YSLEER. The CDR3 is 15 residues long. The V end was cut by 4 bases, the J end by 4 bases, with 11 bases between. CDR3 loop: CASSPRGPYNSPLHF. The CDR3 DNA reads as TGCGCCAGCAGCCCCAGGGGCCCATATAATTCACCCCTCCACTTT.

The chain uses TRBV5-6 and TRBJ1-1; D remains unclear. Germline values: CDR1 SGHDT, CDR2 YYEEEE. The length of the CDR3 is 16 residues. V was shortened by 1 base and J by 1 base, with 14 bases between the two germline ends. The CDR3 here is CASSLYDGRTNTEAFF. The CDR3 DNA is TGTGCCAGCAGCTTGTACGATGGGCGGACGAACACTGAAGCTTTCTTT. The full variable domain, rest sourced from reference TRBV5-6 and TRBJ1-1, is DAGVTQSPTHLIKTRGQQVTLRCSPKSGHDTVSWYQQALGQGPQFIFQYYEEEERQRGNFPDRFSGHQFPNYSSELNVNALLLGDSALYLCASSLYDGRTNTEAFFGQGTRLTVV.

The sample holds a few counts of this clonotype. This chain joins TRBV5-5 and TRBJ1-4; 9 bases are a match to TRBD1. The V gene end was trimmed by 4 bases and the J gene end by 7 bases; junction bases not matched to a gene: 11. The CDR3 is 16 residues long. In germline, CDR1 is SGHKS, CDR2 YYEKEE (reference sequence). CDR3 coding DNA: TGTGCCAGCAGCGAAGTCGGGACAGGGACGGGTGAAAAACTGTTTTTT. As protein: CASSEVGTGTGEKLFF.

The chain carries TRBV3-1 and TRBJ2-5; D is possibly TRBD2 (7 bases). Germline V gene lookup returns CDR1 LGHDT and CDR2 YNNKEL (reference sequence). The CDR3 totals 15 residues. Trimming shortened V by 2 bases and J by 5 bases, and 15 bases separated the two germline ends. CDR3 residues: CASSQKGGRAETQYF. CDR3 DNA: TGTGCCAGCAGCCAAAAAGGGGGGAGGGCGGAGACCCAGTACTTC.

The chain is built from TRBV15 and TRBJ1-5; D gene ambiguous. The CDR3 is made up of 15 amino acids. In germline, CDR1 is LNHNV, CDR2 YYDKDF (reference sequence). Deletions cut 6 bases from V and 3 bases from J, with 15 bases between. The DNA for the CDR3 is TGTGCCACCAGGGGCGGAGGTCCTAACAATCAGCCCCAGCATTTT. This encodes CATRGGGPNNQPQHF. Complete variable domain (other parts from reference TRBV15 and TRBJ1-5): DAMVIQNPRYQVTQFGKPVTLSCSQTLNHNVMYWYQQKSSQAPKLLFHYYDKDFNNEADTPDNFQSRRPNTSFCFLDIRSPGLGDTAMYLCATRGGGPNNQPQHFGDGTRLSIL.

The J gene is TRBJ1-5, the V gene TRBV6-6; D ambiguous. The CDR3 covers 10 residues. Germline lookup yields CDR1 MNHNY and CDR2 SVGAGI (reference sequence). Deletions cut 4 bases from V and 6 bases from J, with 1 base between. The CDR3 reads CASSSQPQHF. The CDR3 region has the DNA TGTGCCAGCAGTTCTCAGCCCCAGCATTTT.

The V and J genes are TRBV5-1 and TRBJ1-2, with D perhaps matching TRBD1 (5 bases). The ends were cut back, 2 bases at V and 4 bases at J, with 9 bases in the middle. The CDR3 has 13 amino acids. Looked up from germline, CDR1 is SGHRS and CDR2 is YFSETQ. The CDR3 sequence is CASSFEGIYGYTF. In nucleotides, the CDR3 is TGCGCCAGCAGCTTCGAGGGGATCTATGGCTACACCTTC.

The chain recombines TRBV7-9 with TRBJ2-1; possible D gene TRBD1, 5 bases. Between the trimmed V and J ends, which lost 2 bases and 5 bases, there was a span of 7 bases. Per the germline V gene, CDR1 is SEHNR and CDR2 is FQNEAQ (reference sequence). This CDR3 is built from 13 residues. CDR3 protein: CASSLLGDNEQFF. DNA for the CDR3: TGTGCCAGCAGCTTACTAGGGGACAATGAGCAGTTCTTC. Drawing the rest from reference TRBV7-9 and TRBJ2-1, the complete variable domain is DTGVSQNPRHKITKRGQNVTFRCDPISEHNRLYWYRQTLGQGPEFLTYFQNEAQLEKSRLLSDRFSAERPKGSFSTLEIQRTEQGDSAMYLCASSLLGDNEQFFGPGTRLTVL.

This clonotype was observed a few times. V is TRBV19 and J is TRBJ1-3, with TRBD1 identical over 7 bases. The CDR3 sequence is 17 residues long. Trimming at V came to 5 bases and at J to 3 bases, leaving 13 bases not matched to a gene. Germline CDR1 LNHDA, CDR2 SQIVND (reference sequence). The CDR3 DNA reads as TGTGCCAGTAGTCCCGGGGATAGGGGGACAGTTGGAAACACCATATATTTT. Protein: CASSPGDRGTVGNTIYF.

On this clonotype: A read error may produce the germline difference seen at one junction end. V usage is TRBV30 and J usage is TRBJ1-1; D is possibly TRBD1 (6 bases). Germline CDR1 and CDR2: GTSNPN and SVGIG (reference sequence). CDR3 length: 13 residues. CDR3 nucleotides: TGTGCTTGGAGTAAGGGGGTAAACACTGAAGCTTTCTTT. Encoded protein: CAWSKGVNTEAFF. The full variable domain, completed using reference TRBV30 and TRBJ1-1, is SQTIHQWPATLVQPVGSPLSLECTVEGTSNPNLYWYRQAAGRGLQLLFYSVGIGQISSEVPQNLSASRPQDRQFILSSKKLLLSDSGFYLCAWSKGVNTEAFFGQGTRLTVV.

This clonotype was seen a few times. V usage is TRBV7-8 and J usage is TRBJ2-1, with 7 nucleotides matching TRBD2. In germline, CDR1 is SGHVS, CDR2 FQNEAQ. This CDR3 comprises 16 residues. The junction had 16 bases not matched to a gene; V was cut back by 5 bases and J by 9 bases. In DNA form, the CDR3 reads TGTGCCAGCAGCGCTCCGGGACTATTGCCGTCCACTGAGCAGTTCTTC. It codes for CASSAPGLLPSTEQFF.

The sample holds a few counts of this clonotype. The chain is built from TRBV27 and TRBJ1-1, with D possibly being TRBD1 (6 bases). The CDR3 consists of 16 residues. Germline CDR1 MNHEY, CDR2 SMNVEV (reference sequence). Trimming left V 2 bases short and J 0 bases short, with 13 bases between. The CDR3 region has the DNA TGTGCCAGCAGTTTAACGTCGAACAGGGTGAACACTGAAGCTTTCTTT. Translating gives CASSLTSNRVNTEAFF.

J is TRBJ1-1 and V is TRBV5-1; perhaps TRBD1 as D (5 bases). V was clipped by 3 bases and J by 5 bases, with 11 bases between them. The CDR3 consists of 13 residues. Germline V CDR1 and CDR2: SGHRS, YFSETQ. The CDR3 region has the DNA TGCGCCAGCAGCTCACAGGTCGGAACTGAAGCTTTCTTT. It specifies CASSSQVGTEAFF.

This clonotype has ten or more counts. The gene calls are TRBV28 and TRBJ2-7, with 14 bases identical to TRBD2. There are 17 residues in the CDR3. The V segment lost 5 bases and the J segment 3 bases; nucleotides outside the gene matches: 9. The germline V gene has CDR1 MDHEN and CDR2 SYDVKM. The chain's CDR3 is CASSDPGLAGDYYEQYF. As DNA, the CDR3 is TGTGCCAGCAGTGACCCGGGACTAGCGGGGGATTACTACGAGCAGTACTTC.

The chain combines TRBV30 with TRBJ1-1, with D perhaps TRBD1 (6 bases). V was cut by 3 bases and J by 0 bases, with 8 bases left in between. CDR1 is GTSNPN, CDR2 SVGIG, per germline (reference sequence). This CDR3 has 13 residues. The CDR3 region has the DNA TGTGCCTGGAGCGGACAGATGAACACTGAAGCTTTCTTT. This translates into CAWSGQMNTEAFF.

The chain has TRBV19 and TRBJ2-7; D is uncertain. Germline V gives CDR1 LNHDA, CDR2 SQIVND (reference sequence). This CDR3 spans 12 amino acids. Trimming took off 8 bases at V and 6 bases at J, with 14 bases between the two ends. The CDR3 nucleotides read TGTGCCAGTCCTTTATGGGAATGCGAGCAGTACTTC. This sequence encodes CASPLWECEQYF.

The rearrangement joins TRBV5-5 to TRBJ1-2; TRBD1 matches at 7 bases. Trimming took 3 bases from V and 4 from J; bases not matched to a gene: 3. CDR3 length equals 13 residues. Germline assignment: CDR1 SGHKS and CDR2 YYEKEE (reference sequence). CDR3 coding DNA: TGTGCCAGCAGCTCCTCAGGGGGCTATGGCTACACCTTC. It encodes CASSSSGGYGYTF.

The chain has TRBV5-5 and TRBJ1-1; D is ambiguous. The CDR3 is 14 amino acids. V lost 2 bases and J 6 bases, leaving 14 bases between the germline ends. Germline CDR1 reads SGHKS; CDR2 reads YYEKEE (reference sequence). In DNA form, the CDR3 reads TGTGCCAGCAGCTTACTCCCCGATGGCCCTGAAGCTTTCTTT. Amino acid sequence: CASSLLPDGPEAFF.

The chain couples TRBV4-3 to TRBJ1-1; D call uncertain. The germline gives CDR1 LGHNA, CDR2 YSLEER. The CDR3 loop spans 13 amino acids. V shed 4 bases and J shed 0 bases, with 6 bases lying between them. The CDR3 loop reads CASSRVMNTEAFF. The CDR3 nucleotides read TGCGCCAGCAGCCGAGTAATGAACACTGAAGCTTTCTTT.

This clonotype was counted a few times. The gene calls are TRBV12-3 or TRBV12-4 and TRBJ1-5; the match to TRBD1 covers 10 bases. The CDR3 extends over 16 amino acids. V lost 5 bases, J lost 6 bases, and 10 bases stayed unmatched. This CDR3 reads CASSPYWTGGGQPQHF. CDR3 nucleotides: TGTGCCAGCAGTCCCTACTGGACAGGGGGTGGTCAGCCCCAGCATTTT.